The sequence of this T cell receptor beta chain was determined in a study of cytomegalovirus exposure and HLA in healthy donors (dated by TCRdb to about 2017). General notes on the study: An earlier analysis of several hundred of the donors reported 250 to 300 Gb of sequence data and around 110 million unique TCR beta sequences from roughly 200 million T cells. About 280 gigabases of sequencing data and tens of millions of unique TCR sequences were included in an early release covering 550 to 650 HLA-typed donors. Of the roughly 430 genotyped donors, about 80% fell in the genetic ancestry cluster associated with self-reported Caucasian donors. The aim of the study was to test whether cataloging public T cell receptors could identify signatures of past pathogen exposure. Using immunosequencing, the study profiled T cell repertoires from around 680 subjects and related those repertoires to cytomegalovirus serostatus. Along with the approximately 700-subject first cohort, a separate validation cohort of over a hundred different subjects was used. To predict cytomegalovirus infection status, the study combined high-throughput TCR immunosequencing, statistical association of individual TCRs with disease status, and machine learning. A later analysis re-analyzed previously published TCR beta repertoires from roughly 690 donors and added high-resolution HLA genotyping to study TCR occurrence patterns. In the later analysis, no new phenotypic data were used to find candidate immune exposures; instead, reliance was placed on TCR beta sequences and their occurrence across donors. An earlier analysis of some 500 of the donors applied high-throughput TCR beta sequencing to assess whether each TCR beta V gene segment acted as functional or pseudogenic. Donor age, sex, ethnicity and CMV serostatus were compiled alongside the repertoire data. A later genetic analysis used genome-wide SNP genotypes for about 60% of the roughly 700 donors, treating that subset as a discovery cohort. All discovery cohort repertoires had been generated on a single sequencing platform. Both class I and class II loci were covered by HLA typing, at four-digit resolution. The number of donors typed differed by locus, with about 629-630 for A, B, C, DRB1 and DQB1, around 500 for DQA1, under 610 for DPA1, and about 450 for DPB1. Roughly 5 DR-DQ haplotypes were handled as single units for association and clustering because linkage in the cohort was strong. Across 300 to 500 genotyped donors of the cohort, an average of about 220,000 unique TCR beta nucleotide sequences per donor were sequenced, and 15% to 20% of those sequences were non-productive. Study-level results and caveats: In a later analysis, most CMV-associated TCR beta chains were found to appear HLA-restricted, with HLA associations seemingly driven largely by CMV exposure. A further reported finding was that TCR beta sequences accurately predicted the HLA-A and HLA-B alleles for most subjects in the first cohort. In a later analysis, HLA-associated TCR beta chains were found to be more clonally expanded and to have lower generation probabilities than equally common non-associated chains. The 87-base-pair reads could not distinguish some IMGT-functional V segments, including TRBV6-2 and TRBV6-3, so those segments were excluded. Cytomegalovirus status was reported to be diagnosed by the classifier with high specificity and sensitivity in both the original and validation cohorts. The only immune exposure information available for the cohort was CMV serostatus. While some public TCRs were present in many individuals, most TCR sequences turned up only very rarely across donors. At a false discovery rate of 0.05, a later analysis linked 16,951 TCR beta sequences to specific HLA alleles. A cluster of highly shared sequence variants was judged likely to be a technical artifact of the sequencing pipeline. The presence/absence analyses assumed that sequencing depth was roughly uniform across donors, and that assumption may not be true. Only TCR beta chains were sequenced in this cohort, and the absence of alpha or paired-chain data limited detectable features. It was suggested by the authors that the approach could potentially be generalized to other disease states and immunological phenotypes. An association between a missense DCLRE1C variant and V-gene and J-gene trimming of TCR beta chains was found in a later genetic analysis and replicated in an independent cohort. Because counts were too low, roughly 18 rarely observed V segments, including chromosome 9 orphons, were left out of the earlier analysis of 587 of the donors. In an earlier analysis of some 500 of the donors, most TCR beta V segments appeared in productive rearrangements about 90% or about 30% of the time, broadly matching IMGT annotations. According to a later genetic analysis, donors in an Asian-associated ancestry cluster had fewer N-insertions in productive TCRs than the roughly 700-donor mean. Because HLA typing was missing for some donors at each locus, association tests included only the typed subset. The study gave a list of some 150 TCR beta chains associated with cytomegalovirus. According to a later analysis, TCR association rates differed among HLA loci, with DRB1 alleles showing the most associated TCRs and HLA-C alleles showing the fewest. Correlated functional status among segregating V segments might be attributable to linkage disequilibrium, but an unknown experimental factor could not be ruled out. In vitro tests confirmed that three of the cytomegalovirus-associated TCR beta chains recognize cytomegalovirus antigens. Several of the top co-occurrence clusters appeared to be linked to parvovirus B19, influenza, CMV and Epstein-Barr virus, according to a later analysis. Strong co-occurrence of HLA alleles, especially DR and DQ, made assigning TCR associations to individual alleles difficult.

As concerns this clone: Its antigen is still unknown. Qualities for individual bases were not recorded, and no much larger clone is one base off.

The library relied on the immunoSEQ multiplex PCR assay. For the multiplex PCR, a mixture combining 60 forward primers for TCR Vbeta segments and 13 reverse primers for TCR Jbeta segments was used. Amplification of the CDR3 region of rearranged TCR beta genes was performed with a multiplex PCR assay on genomic DNA. The Illumina HiSeq System was used to sequence the amplified TCR beta libraries as 87-base-pair reads. The authors' analysis ran thus. Across the roughly 600 repertoires, a later analysis counted some 80 million unique TCR beta chains, 9 million to 14 million of which were shared by at least two donors. Raw reads were error-corrected and collapsed into unique sequences with a nearest-neighbor algorithm that merged closely related sequences to remove PCR and sequencing errors. V, D and J gene segments were assigned by aligning CDR3 sequences to IMGT reference sequences. For a sequence to be retained, at least a six-nucleotide match to both a V gene segment and a J gene segment was required. A rearrangement counted as productive if the CDR3 had no stop codons and remained in frame with V and J, and every other rearrangement counted as non-productive. Following IMGT convention, CDR3 was defined as the stretch from the second conserved V-encoded cysteine to the conserved J-encoded phenylalanine. The earlier analysis of 587 of the donors excluded sequences that lacked an unambiguous match to a single V gene segment. An earlier analysis of 550 to 650 of the donors classified V segments as functional when productive rearrangements were above 56.7% and as segregating when the standard deviation between donors was above 5%. A statistical classification framework was built for diagnosing cytomegalovirus status from the catalog of TCR beta chain sequences. In a later analysis, V and J genes were assigned by comparing TCR nucleotide sequences against IMGT/GENE-DB human TR gene sequences. In a later analysis, CDR3 sequences and most-parsimonious VDJ recombination scenarios were assigned using the TCRdist pipeline. In a later analysis, each TCR beta chain was defined by its CDR3 amino acid sequence together with its V-gene family, and reads without a unique V-gene family were excluded. To address suspected cross-contamination and a sequencing artifact, a later analysis removed 592 highly shared, low-generation-probability nucleotide sequences. In a later analysis, a clonal expansion index for each public chain was calculated from normalized within-repertoire ranks of inferred template counts. In a later analysis, generation probabilities were computed using a VDJ recombination model fitted to out-of-frame rearrangements, and the results were checked against IGoR. Hypergeometric tests were used in a later analysis to score TCR-TCR, TCR-HLA and TCR-CMV co-occurrence, with a repertoire-size bias correction applied to the TCR pairs. A later analysis estimated false discovery rates by permuting HLA or CMV assignments 20 times. In a later analysis, co-occurring TCRs were grouped using DBSCAN, and TCRdist sequence similarity was added for clustering within HLA-allele-positive subsets. Repertoires with fewer than 30,000 or more than 120,000 public chains were left out of co-occurrence clustering, as were about five repertoires with anomalous nucleotide sharing. TCRdb limited this immuneACCESS table to in-frame rearrangements with V and J called. A share of clones is missing; checked studies link under half to unresolved V genes, and the rest is unexplained. V and J calls and clone size are copied from that table; D and trimming were computed from the DNA. The table for this sample lists about 180,000 clones; approximately 80% of them were counted only once. Of the sample, more than 0.95% falls within the top ten clones.

Sequences LNHDA (CDR1) and SQIVND (CDR2) are obtained from the germline V gene (reference sequence). V is pruned by 6 bases and J by 0 bases, leaving 6 bases of the junction without a gene match. There are 15 amino acids in the CDR3, from cysteine to phenylalanine inclusive. The entry retains the CDR3 DNA only, 45 bases that are in frame from base 1. The cohort consisted of some 670 healthy bone marrow donors. At the time of sampling, all cohort members were nominally healthy, though unrecorded immune exposures were likely present. The donor tested CMV seropositive and was one of the 289 seropositive cohort members. Every donor gave a peripheral blood sample, and the peripheral blood mononuclear cells from that sample were used for TCR beta sequencing. Genomic DNA was extracted from the blood cell samples with the Qiagen DNeasy Blood Extraction Kit.

Material for sequencing was PBMCs. This clonotype originated in a girl aged 2 to 9 in good health and CMV-seropositive. The sequence links TRBV19 to TRBJ2-7; the central 9 bases match TRBD2. The CDR3 protein sequence reads: CASSQTSGYSYEQYF. In nucleotides, the sequence is TGTGCCAGTAGCCAAACTAGCGGGTACTCCTACGAGCAGTACTTC.